This T cell receptor (beta chain) was profiled in a study of metastatic and nonmetastatic thyroid tumors. This clone was detected ten times or more. Per the study methods: In papillary thyroid cancer, a distant-metastasis classifier was built using CDR3 differences across clinicopathological groups. TCRdb re-analyzed the PCR reads through MiXCR. The V and J calls reflect TCRdb's pipeline rather than the authors' work. This repertoire shows 84,000 or so clones, around 7.8% found once; its top ten account for 8% to 10%. The entire patient cohort was treatment-naive prior to thyroid surgery. Sequencing used blood. This TCR came from a female donor with papillary thyroid cancer or a benign thyroid nodule (not recorded which). Some clones in this sample may be carry-over from other donors' samples.

The CDR3 DNA reads as TGCAGTGCCACACCGGGACAGGGAGCCTACGAGCAGTACTTC. Translation gives CSATPGQGAYEQYF. The V gene is TRBV20-1, the J gene TRBJ2-7; 9 bases are a match to TRBD1. Germline values: CDR1 DFQATT, CDR2 SNEGSKA (reference sequence). This CDR3 region has 14 residues. V lost 6 bases, J lost 2 bases, and 8 bases stayed unmatched.